These 26 T cell receptor beta chains originate from one sample sequenced in a study of cytomegalovirus exposure and HLA in healthy donors. Use of 60 Vbeta and 13 Jbeta primers characterized the PCR. Sequencing was performed with immunoSEQ multiplex PCR; in TCRdb, only in-frame clones are kept and a portion is missing. The specimen's table records around 110,000 clones. Sequenced material: PBMCs. These TCRs come from a man aged 30 to 39 in good health and CMV-seronegative.

The rearrangement links TRBV7-9 to TRBJ2-2; possibly TRBD1 for D (6 bases). From germline, CDR1 is SEHNR and CDR2 FQNEAQ (reference sequence). This CDR3 region has 16 residues. V gave up 3 bases and J gave up 3 bases, with 14 bases separating them. This chain's CDR3 is CASSFGQGRDTGELFF. Written as DNA, the CDR3 is TGTGCCAGCAGCTTTGGTCAGGGGAGAGACACCGGGGAGCTGTTTTTT.

This chain joins TRBV6-6 and TRBJ1-1; D not resolved. Per the germline V gene, CDR1 is MNHNY and CDR2 is SVGAGI (reference sequence). The CDR3 covers 12 residues. Between the trimmed V and J ends, which lost 6 bases and 10 bases, there was a span of 15 bases. CDR3: CASSPSPGRAFF. CDR3 bases: TGTGCCAGCAGCCCCAGTCCGGGGAGAGCTTTCTTT.

The V and J genes are TRBV21-1 and TRBJ2-7; the table's D call, TRBD1, was not checked against the DNA. TRBV21-1 is a pseudogene segment. The CDR3 runs to 15 residues. DNA of the CDR3: TGTGCCAGCAGCTGCGGACAGGACTGCTCCTACGAGCAGTACTTC. It encodes CASSCGQDCSYEQYF.

The chain uses TRBV30 and TRBJ1-1, with TRBD1 matching over 9 bases. Trimming took 2 bases from V and 4 from J; bases not matched to a gene: 2. This CDR3 comprises 13 residues. The germline CDR1 and CDR2 sequences are GTSNPN and SVGIG (reference sequence). For the CDR3, the DNA is TGTGCCTGGAGTTCACAGGGGGCCACTGAAGCTTTCTTT. This encodes CAWSSQGATEAFF.

This sequence joins TRBV19 and TRBJ2-7, with 7 bases matching TRBD1. CDR3 size: 14 residues. CDR1 and CDR2 from the germline V gene are LNHDA and SQIVND (reference sequence). J gave up 2 bases and V 7 bases, and 8 bases lay outside the gene matches. CDR3 coding DNA: TGTGCCAGTACCAGGACAGGCGTTACCTACGAGCAGTACTTC. Residues: CASTRTGVTYEQYF.

The rearrangement joins TRBV5-6 to TRBJ2-2; the D is unclear. Trimming removed 4 bases from V and 4 bases from J, with 5 bases in between. From germline, CDR1 is SGHDT and CDR2 YYEEEE. The CDR3 has 12 amino acids. Here the CDR3 DNA reads TGTGCCAGCAGCCGACTCACCGGGGAGCTGTTTTTT. It translates to CASSRLTGELFF. Variable domain in full (rest from reference TRBV5-6 and TRBJ2-2): DAGVTQSPTHLIKTRGQQVTLRCSPKSGHDTVSWYQQALGQGPQFIFQYYEEEERQRGNFPDRFSGHQFPNYSSELNVNALLLGDSALYLCASSRLTGELFFGEGSRLTVL.

This chain links TRBV7-7 with TRBJ2-2, with 8 positions matching TRBD1. The ends lost 5 bases at V and 0 bases at J; junction bases unmatched: 5. Germline assignment: CDR1 SSHAT and CDR2 FNYEAQ (reference sequence). The CDR3 loop spans 16 amino acids. In nucleotides, the CDR3 is TGTGCCAGCAGCCCCCTGGGACAGGCGAACACCGGGGAGCTGTTTTTT. It yields the protein CASSPLGQANTGELFF.

The rearrangement joins TRBV11-2 to TRBJ1-6; D not certain. CDR1 SGHAT and CDR2 FQNNGV come from the germline V gene. Trimming removed 5 bases from V and 13 bases from J, with 15 bases in between. This CDR3 is 13 amino acids long. The CDR3 DNA reads as TGTGCCAGCAGCCCCGAGATGACGGGGCCCCTCCACTTT. It codes for CASSPEMTGPLHF. Variable domain in full (rest from reference TRBV11-2 and TRBJ1-6): EAGVAQSPRYKIIEKRQSVAFWCNPISGHATLYWYQQILGQGPKLLIQFQNNGVVDDSQLPKDRFSAERLKGVDSTLKIQPAKLEDSAVYLCASSPEMTGPLHFGNGTRLTVT.

The rearrangement joins TRBV9 to TRBJ1-2; TRBD1 matches at 9 bases. V lost 7 bases to trimming and J lost 2 bases; unmatched junction nucleotides: 6. This CDR3 comprises 14 residues. The germline V gene encodes CDR1 SGDLS and CDR2 YYNGEE. DNA of the CDR3: TGTGCCAGCTCGGAGACAGGGGGAAACTATGGCTACACCTTC. Protein sequence: CASSETGGNYGYTF.

The V call is TRBV6-6, the J call TRBJ1-3, with 8 bases that match TRBD1. CDR1 is MNHNY, CDR2 SVGAGI, per germline (reference sequence). The CDR3 contains 14 residues. V trimming: 5 bases; J trimming: 7 bases; junction bases outside the gene matches: 7. This CDR3 is CASSLGQDLNTIYF. The CDR3 DNA sequence: TGTGCCAGCAGTCTGGGACAGGACCTGAACACCATATATTTT.

Note on this clone: An end of the junction differs from the germline gene, which may be a read error. The genes are TRBV5-1 and TRBJ1-6; D remains ambiguous. This CDR3 spans 15 amino acids. Germline values: CDR1 SGHRS, CDR2 YFSETQ. CDR3 bases: TGCGCCAGCAGCTTGGGAAGCTCCTATAATTCACCTCTCCACTTT. This gives the protein CASSLGSSYNSPLHF. Supplemented by reference TRBV5-1 and TRBJ1-6, the full variable domain reads KAGVTQTPRYLIKTRGQQVTLSCSPISGHRSVSWYQQTPGQGLQFLFEYFSETQRNKGNFPGRFSGRQFSNSRSEMNVSTLELGDSALYLCASSLGSSYNSPLHFGNGTRLTVT.

This chain connects TRBV7-9 to TRBJ2-1; 7 positions match TRBD1. This CDR3 contains 14 residues. In germline, CDR1 is SEHNR, CDR2 FQNEAQ (reference sequence). V dropped 5 bases and J dropped 8; count of bases not matched to a gene: 9. The CDR3 loop is CASSVPGQSYEQFF. The DNA of the CDR3 is TGTGCCAGCAGCGTTCCGGGACAGTCCTATGAGCAGTTCTTC.

As regards this clone: The junction and the germline gene differ at one end; a read error may be behind it. The chain links TRBV29-1 to TRBJ2-3; 10 bases map to TRBD1. Germline CDR1 is SQVTM and CDR2 is ANQGSEA. This CDR3 contains 14 residues. The CDR3, as DNA: TGCAGCGTTGAAGCCGGGACAGGGGTAGATGCGCAGTATTTT. Protein product: CSVEAGTGVDAQYF.

The chain joins TRBV5-1 to TRBJ2-7; 8 bases agree with TRBD1. The CDR3 length is 15 residues. The J segment lost 6 bases and the V segment lost 0 bases, leaving 8 bases of the junction unmatched. Per germline, CDR1 SGHRS and CDR2 YFSETQ. The CDR3, as DNA: TGCGCCAGCAGCTTGGAGGGACAGGTAGAGGGCGAGCAGTACTTC. It translates to CASSLEGQVEGEQYF.

The rearrangement joins TRBV2 to TRBJ2-2; 8 bases are shared with TRBD2. CDR3 length equals 14 residues. Germline CDR1 SNHLY, CDR2 FYNNEI. After removal of 9 bases from V and 0 bases from J, the junction contained 3 bases not matched to a gene. CDR3 sequence reads: CARAGLANTGELFF. The CDR3 nucleotides read TGTGCCAGGGCGGGACTAGCGAACACCGGGGAGCTGTTTTTT. The complete variable domain, with remaining parts taken from reference TRBV2 and TRBJ2-2, reads EPEVTQTPSHQVTQMGQEVILRCVPISNHLYFYWYRQILGQKVEFLVSFYNNEISEKSEIFDDQFSVERPDGSNFTLKIRSTKLEDSAMYFCARAGLANTGELFFGEGSRLTVL.

V and J are TRBV15 and TRBJ2-7; possible D gene TRBD1, 6 bases. This CDR3 is 14 amino acids long. V shed 4 bases and J shed 0 bases, with 10 bases lying between them. The V gene's germline CDR1 is LNHNV and CDR2 YYDKDF (reference sequence). The DNA of the CDR3 is TGTGCCACCAGCAAAGGACAGATCTCCTACGAGCAGTACTTC. Residues: CATSKGQISYEQYF.

The chain employs TRBV9 and TRBJ2-2; TRBD2 is a possible D gene (6 bases). V shed 0 bases and J shed 4 bases, with 16 bases lying between them. The CDR3 spans 17 residues. CDR1 and CDR2 from the germline V gene are SGDLS and YYNGEE. Here the CDR3 DNA reads TGTGCCAGCAGCGTAGCCTCAGGCCGGCGGGGCACCGGGGAGCTGTTTTTT. Protein product: CASSVASGRRGTGELFF.

V gene TRBV7-2 combines with J gene TRBJ1-2, with 9 bases lining up with TRBD1. This CDR3 contains 16 residues. J gave up 1 base and V 5 bases, and 8 bases lay outside the gene matches. Germline values: CDR1 SGHTA, CDR2 FQGNSA. The CDR3, as DNA: TGTGCCAGCAGCCGAACCGGACAGGGGAATAACTATGGCTACACCTTC. Translation: CASSRTGQGNNYGYTF.

The chain employs TRBV18 and TRBJ2-3; 9 bases are a match to TRBD2. J was trimmed by 3 bases and V by 2 bases; bases with no gene match: 6. CDR1 is KGHSH and CDR2 is LQKENI in the germline V gene. The CDR3 runs to 16 residues. The DNA of the CDR3 is TGTGCCAGCTCACCAATCCTAGCGGGGTTTACAGATACGCAGTATTTT. Amino acids: CASSPILAGFTDTQYF.

V and J are TRBV4-3 and TRBJ2-7; 9 positions agree with TRBD2. V was pared by 0 bases and J by 0 bases, with 9 bases of the junction left unmatched. The CDR3 totals 18 residues. The germline gives CDR1 LGHNA, CDR2 YSLEER. The CDR3: CASSQELTAGGSSYEQYF. The CDR3 region has the DNA TGCGCCAGCAGCCAAGAACTGACAGCGGGGGGTAGCTCCTACGAGCAGTACTTC.

The V gene is TRBV5-6, the J gene TRBJ2-5, with D maybe TRBD1 (6 bases). The CDR3 consists of 15 residues. Germline-derived CDR1 and CDR2 are SGHDT and YYEEEE. The V end was cut by 2 bases, the J end by 3 bases, with 14 bases between. The CDR3 DNA reads TGTGCCAGCAGCTTAGGGTGGGGGCATAAAGAGACCCAGTACTTC. It encodes CASSLGWGHKETQYF.

V usage is TRBV9 and J usage is TRBJ2-5; 11 nucleotides line up with TRBD1. V shed 0 bases and J 4 bases; nucleotides not matched to a gene: 2. Germline loops: CDR1 SGDLS, CDR2 YYNGEE. This CDR3 is built from 15 residues. CDR3 in amino acids: CASSVAGTGGETQYF. The CDR3 DNA reads as TGTGCCAGCAGCGTAGCTGGGACAGGGGGAGAGACCCAGTACTTC.

V and J are TRBV7-2 and TRBJ2-1, with 16 bases that match TRBD2. With 5 bases clipped from V and 5 bases from J, the junction kept 12 bases outside the gene matches. Germline CDR1 is SGHTA and CDR2 is FQGNSA. The CDR3 spans 19 residues. CDR3 nucleotides: TGTGCCAGCAGCCTAGGACAGGGACTAGCGGGGGGGCCCCACAATGAGCAGTTCTTC. Its protein product is CASSLGQGLAGGPHNEQFF.

The rearrangement uses TRBV6-6 and TRBJ1-1; no definite D call. V was shortened by 4 bases and J by 0 bases, with 6 bases between the two germline ends. Looked up from germline, CDR1 is MNHNY and CDR2 is SVGAGI (reference sequence). CDR3 length: 13 residues. In DNA form, the CDR3 reads TGTGCCAGCAGTTTACTAATGAACACTGAAGCTTTCTTT. It specifies CASSLLMNTEAFF.

The chain recombines TRBV18 with TRBJ1-2; unclear D gene. The ends were cut back, 0 bases at V and 4 bases at J, with 12 bases in the middle. The germline V gene has CDR1 KGHSH and CDR2 LQKENI. CDR3 size: 15 residues. The CDR3 coding sequence is TGTGCCAGCTCACCACCGGCCAGGAACACCTATGGCTACACCTTC. This codes for CASSPPARNTYGYTF.

This chain uses TRBV7-9 with TRBJ2-6, with D tentatively TRBD2 (5 bases). V gave up 3 bases and J gave up 0 bases, with 9 bases separating them. The CDR3 spans 16 residues. Germline CDR1 and CDR2: SEHNR and FQNEAQ (reference sequence). In nucleotides, the CDR3 is TGTGCCAGCAGCTTGGTAGGGAGCTCTGGGGCCAACGTCCTGACTTTC. Its translation: CASSLVGSSGANVLTF. Using reference TRBV7-9 and TRBJ2-6 for the parts outside the CDR3, the full variable domain is DTGVSQNPRHKITKRGQNVTFRCDPISEHNRLYWYRQTLGQGPEFLTYFQNEAQLEKSRLLSDRFSAERPKGSFSTLEIQRTEQGDSAMYLCASSLVGSSGANVLTFGAGSRLTVL.